Below, 16 T cell receptor beta chains from the same sample are listed, as sequenced in a study of blood T cell repertoires in COVID-19. Assay used: immunoSEQ multiplex PCR; TCRdb lists only in-frame clones, some missing. The sample shows 300,000 to 350,000 clones, 80% to 95% of them seen only once. The sequencing input was peripheral blood. The receptors were gathered from a woman in her twenties or thirties with COVID-19, enrolled during active disease.

The rearrangement joins TRBV18 to TRBJ1-1; D possibly corresponds to TRBD1 (5 bases). There are 14 residues in the CDR3. V was clipped by 3 bases and J by 1 base, with 9 bases between them. CDR1 KGHSH and CDR2 LQKENI come from the germline V gene. The CDR3 DNA sequence: TGTGCCAGCTCACCGATCAGGGAGAACACTGAAGCTTTCTTT. It codes for CASSPIRENTEAFF.

This sequence joins TRBV5-5 and TRBJ1-3; possibly TRBD1 for D (6 bases). Trimming took 3 bases from V and 1 from J, leaving 11 bases between them. The CDR3 has 15 amino acids. Germline CDR1 SGHKS, CDR2 YYEKEE (reference sequence). CDR3 DNA: TGTGCCAGCAGCTCGGACAGTGGATCTGGAAACACCATATATTTT. It codes for CASSSDSGSGNTIYF.

The V and J genes are TRBV2 and TRBJ2-1, with D hard to call. Germline CDR1 SNHLY, CDR2 FYNNEI. The V and J ends lost 4 bases and 4 bases respectively, with 11 bases between them. The CDR3 is made up of 14 amino acids. This CDR3 is CASSAGLLYNEQFF. DNA of the CDR3: TGTGCCAGCAGTGCCGGGTTACTTTACAATGAGCAGTTCTTC.

The V call is TRBV20-1, the J call TRBJ1-5, with a possible D match to TRBD1 (6 bases). The germline gives CDR1 DFQATT, CDR2 SNEGSKA (reference sequence). The CDR3 is 13 amino acids. V lost 3 bases and J 3 bases, leaving 9 bases between the germline ends. The CDR3 DNA reads TGCAGTGCTAGTCGGGGGGCCAATCAGCCCCAGCATTTT. Its translation is CSASRGANQPQHF.

The chain links TRBV4-1 to TRBJ2-1, with TRBD2 matching over 12 bases. The CDR3 is 21 residues long. CDR1 is MGHRA, CDR2 YSYEKL, per germline. J lost 12 bases, V lost 0 bases, and 24 bases had no gene match. CDR3 in amino acids: CASSQDGGGSQLAGGRLRQFF. The CDR3 DNA reads as TGCGCCAGCAGCCAAGACGGCGGGGGATCGCAGCTAGCGGGAGGGCGTCTACGGCAGTTCTTC.

This clone has just one count. This chain connects TRBV9 to TRBJ2-3; D is perhaps TRBD2 (7 bases). This CDR3 contains 15 residues. The V and J ends lost 3 bases and 5 bases respectively, with 16 bases between them. Germline V gene data show CDR1 as SGDLS and CDR2 as YYNGEE. CDR3 in amino acids: CASSGGGAAEDTQYF. CDR3 sequence (DNA): TGTGCCAGCAGCGGAGGGGGGGCCGCGGAAGATACGCAGTATTTT.

The chain recombines TRBV20-1 with TRBJ1-5; D uncertain. The germline CDR1 and CDR2 sequences are DFQATT and SNEGSKA (reference sequence). The CDR3 is 11 residues long. The ends were cut back, 5 bases at V and 5 bases at J, with 7 bases in the middle. This CDR3 reads CSAEGDQPQHF. Here the CDR3 DNA reads TGCAGTGCTGAGGGTGATCAGCCCCAGCATTTT.

V is TRBV2 and J is TRBJ2-6; D ambiguous. Germline V gene lookup returns CDR1 SNHLY and CDR2 FYNNEI. Trimming took off 8 bases at V and 2 bases at J, with 10 bases between the two ends. The CDR3 has 14 amino acids. For the CDR3, the DNA is TGTGCCAGCGTCGGAAGCGCTGGGGCCAACGTCCTGACTTTC. Protein sequence: CASVGSAGANVLTF.

This sequence joins TRBV5-1 and TRBJ2-5; D is possibly TRBD1 (6 bases). The CDR3 contains 14 residues. Germline CDR1 is SGHRS and CDR2 is YFSETQ. The V gene lost 4 bases and the J gene lost 4 bases, with 14 bases spanning the gap. The CDR3 coding sequence is TGCGCCAGCAGCCCCTTGGACAGTTCAGAGACCCAGTACTTC. This encodes CASSPLDSSETQYF.

The V gene is TRBV28, the J gene TRBJ1-2, with D unclear. Germline V gene lookup returns CDR1 MDHEN and CDR2 SYDVKM. The CDR3 contains 14 residues. Trimming took 3 bases from V and 1 from J, leaving 9 bases between them. DNA of the CDR3: TGTGCCAGCAGTTTGGGCCGATTTAACTATGGCTACACCTTC. Amino acid sequence: CASSLGRFNYGYTF.

The chain employs TRBV5-1 and TRBJ1-6, with D maybe TRBD1 (6 bases). This CDR3 region has 14 residues. V lost 3 bases to trimming and J lost 8 bases, with 12 bases between them. Germline V gene sequence: CDR1 SGHRS, CDR2 YFSETQ. CDR3 amino acids: CASSSQGGDSPLHF. Here the CDR3 DNA reads TGCGCCAGCAGCTCCCAAGGGGGGGATTCACCCCTCCACTTT.

V gene TRBV2 combines with J gene TRBJ2-3, with D possibly being TRBD2 (6 bases). Germline loops: CDR1 SNHLY, CDR2 FYNNEI. This CDR3 has 15 residues. The ends were cut back, 5 bases at V and 6 bases at J, with 18 bases in the middle. The chain's CDR3 is CASSRGGREADTQYF. DNA for the CDR3: TGTGCCAGCAGTCGGGGAGGCAGGGAAGCGGATACGCAGTATTTT.

The CDR3 reads CASSLGRGGAGNTIYF. The CDR3 DNA reads TGTGCCAGCAGTTTGGGAAGAGGGGGAGCTGGAAACACCATATATTTT. J is TRBJ1-3 and V is TRBV28; D might be TRBD1 (6 bases). V lost 3 bases to trimming and J lost 2 bases, with 14 bases between them. The CDR3 has 16 residues. Germline V lookup: CDR1 MDHEN, CDR2 SYDVKM.

This clone has a handful of counts. The chain has TRBV5-4 and TRBJ2-1, with TRBD2 matching over 11 bases. Germline V gives CDR1 SGHNT, CDR2 YYREEE (reference sequence). The junction had 9 bases not matched to a gene; V was cut back by 5 bases and J by 8 bases. The CDR3 has 15 amino acids. The CDR3 sequence: CASSVLAGGYDEQFF. The CDR3 nucleotides are TGTGCCAGCAGTGTCCTAGCGGGAGGTTACGATGAGCAGTTCTTC.

The chain carries TRBV6-2 or TRBV6-3 and TRBJ1-2; 7 bases align to TRBD1. Looked up from germline, CDR1 is MNHEY and CDR2 is SVGEGT. The V and J ends lost 4 bases and 7 bases, in that order; junction bases with no gene match: 9. CDR3 length: 14 amino acids. CDR3 loop: CASSFRTGLGGYTF. The CDR3 DNA sequence: TGTGCCAGCAGTTTCCGGACAGGTTTGGGTGGCTACACCTTC.

This clone was seen only once. V is TRBV10-2 and J is TRBJ2-3; D is possibly TRBD2 (6 bases). Germline V gene sequence: CDR1 WSHSY, CDR2 SAAADI. The CDR3 totals 14 residues. Trimming left V 5 bases short and J 4 bases short, with 13 bases between. CDR3 sequence (DNA): TGCGCCAGCAGTACCGGGAGAGGCGCAGATACGCAGTATTTT. This sequence encodes CASSTGRGADTQYF.